This T cell receptor (beta chain) was observed in a study of vaccination effects on CD4 cells after COVID-19. Turning to the study itself: It was a median of 72 days after the second dose that post-vaccine samples were obtained.

Details on this clone: Its antigen is not known.

Sequenced by immunoSEQ multiplex PCR; TCRdb stores in-frame clones only, minus some. Seen here are 75,000 to 100,000 clones, over 70% observed once, and the top ten hold around 1%. With the ViraFEST assay, the study expanded antigen-specific CD4+ T cells using viral peptide pools, then sequenced them. Following a 10-day culture, CD4+ T cells were purified. Every participant took two doses of the BNT162b2 or mRNA-1273 vaccine. Absence of prior SARS-CoV-2 infection characterized the vaccine recipients, who showed negative nucleocapsid antibodies. Days 3 and 7 saw half the medium replaced with IL-2 medium. Germline CDR1 is SGDLS and CDR2 is YYNGEE. CDR3 length equals 16 residues. V was clipped by 0 bases and J by 2 bases, with 11 bases between them.

The TCR originated in a human donor who received a COVID-19 vaccine. This specimen was CD4+ T cells from PBMCs cultured with HCoV-OC43 spike peptides, taken after COVID-19 vaccination. Subset given: HCoV-OC43 spike overlapping peptide pool stimulation. The chain joins TRBV9 to TRBJ2-2; TRBD2 is a possible D gene (7 bases). The CDR3 reads CASSVAGGQNTGELFF. CDR3 coding DNA: TGTGCCAGCAGCGTAGCGGGGGGACAAAACACCGGGGAGCTGTTTTTT.